The 9 T cell receptor beta chains in this list originate from one sample, sequenced in a study of cytomegalovirus exposure and HLA in healthy donors. Researchers ran the PCR with 60 Vbeta and 13 Jbeta primers. The table came from immunoSEQ multiplex PCR; TCRdb's copy has only in-frame clones and leaves some out. The table includes about 85,000 clones, 50% to 75% detected once. The source material was PBMCs. All receptors come from a man between 25 and 39 years old in good health and CMV-seronegative.

The rearrangement uses TRBV28 and TRBJ2-3; TRBD2 is a possible D gene (6 bases). The CDR3 runs 15 residues. The germline V and J ends were trimmed by 5 bases and 2 bases, with 14 bases remaining between them. CDR1 and CDR2 (germline): MDHEN, SYDVKM. The CDR3 loop reads CASSPVGGNTDTQYF. The CDR3 DNA reads TGTGCCAGCAGTCCTGTGGGGGGAAACACAGATACGCAGTATTTT.

This chain joins TRBV19 and TRBJ2-3, with 14 bases identical to TRBD2. CDR1 is LNHDA, CDR2 SQIVND, per germline (reference sequence). Germline trimming cut 6 bases from V and 5 bases from J; bases unmatched to any gene: 10. This CDR3 region has 17 residues. The CDR3 DNA sequence: TGTGCCAGTAGCGAGACGGGACTAGCGGGAGTTAAAGATACGCAGTATTTT. As protein: CASSETGLAGVKDTQYF.

This clone was seen a handful of times. The genes are TRBV10-3 and TRBJ2-3; D may be TRBD1 (6 bases). Germline CDR1 ENHRY, CDR2 SYGVKD. The CDR3 consists of 16 residues. Trimming removed 10 bases from V and 0 bases from J, with 20 bases in between. CDR3: CATLLGTQVSTDTQYF. In nucleotides, the CDR3 is TGTGCCACCCTTCTCGGGACACAAGTGAGCACAGATACGCAGTATTTT.

This clone was counted between two and nine times. This chain connects TRBV5-4 to TRBJ1-5; D is unresolved. V was shortened by 0 bases and J by 4 bases, with 11 bases between the two germline ends. The CDR3 covers 15 residues. Per germline, CDR1 SGHNT and CDR2 YYREEE (reference sequence). The CDR3 region has the DNA TGTGCCAGCAGCTTGGACGGGAGTGGGAATCAGCCCCAGCATTTT. This translates into CASSLDGSGNQPQHF.

This clone was recorded once. V is TRBV14 and J is TRBJ2-5; 7 bases match TRBD2. Germline CDR1 and CDR2: SGHDN and FVKESK. The CDR3 consists of 17 residues. The V and J ends lost 0 bases and 1 base, in that order; junction bases with no gene match: 8. CDR3 amino acids: CASSQDLRASGQETQYF. The CDR3 nucleotides read TGTGCCAGCAGCCAAGATTTAAGGGCTAGCGGCCAAGAGACCCAGTACTTC. The full variable domain, rest sourced from reference TRBV14 and TRBJ2-5, is EAGVTQFPSHSVIEKGQTVTLRCDPISGHDNLYWYRRVMGKEIKFLLHFVKESKQDESGMPNNRFLAERTGGTYSTLKVQPAELEDSGVYFCASSQDLRASGQETQYFGPGTRLLVL.

CDR3 residues: CASSLGQGATEAFF. The CDR3 DNA follows: TGCGCCAGCAGCTTGGGGCAGGGGGCGACTGAAGCTTTCTTT. The genes are TRBV5-1 and TRBJ1-1; 8 nucleotides match TRBD1. Losses at the gene ends were 0 bases for V and 5 bases for J; bases not matched to a gene: 3. The germline V gene has CDR1 SGHRS and CDR2 YFSETQ. The CDR3 is 14 residues long.

This sequence joins TRBV7-9 and TRBJ2-3; 8 bases align to TRBD1. There are 16 residues in the CDR3. The V segment lost 5 bases and the J segment 4 bases; nucleotides outside the gene matches: 11. CDR1 and CDR2 from the germline V gene are SEHNR and FQNEAQ (reference sequence). For the CDR3, the DNA is TGTGCCAGCAGCCCAACTAAGAACAGGGGGGCAGATACGCAGTATTTT. It encodes CASSPTKNRGADTQYF.

The chain couples TRBV7-2 to TRBJ2-1, with TRBD2 matching 13 bases. The CDR3 spans 15 residues. Germline CDR1 reads SGHTA; CDR2 reads FQGNSA. The junction had 3 bases not matched to a gene; V was cut back by 2 bases and J by 8 bases. The CDR3 loop reads CASSLRTSGSDEQFF. CDR3 DNA sequence: TGTGCCAGCAGCTTACGGACTAGCGGGAGTGATGAGCAGTTCTTC.

The rearrangement joins TRBV5-6 to TRBJ1-1; D possibly corresponds to TRBD1 (6 bases). CDR1 SGHDT and CDR2 YYEEEE come from the germline V gene. CDR3 length: 14 residues. The V gene lost 3 bases and the J gene lost 7 bases, with 16 bases spanning the gap. Here the CDR3 reads CASSSFDRSFEAFF. The CDR3 DNA reads as TGTGCCAGCAGCTCGTTCGACAGGTCCTTTGAAGCTTTCTTT.